What follows describes a single TCR beta chain. Its antigen is still unknown. When sampled, the donors appeared nominally healthy, though they likely had unrecorded immune exposures. This sample is part of a study of cytomegalovirus exposure and HLA in healthy donors. The study, taken as a whole, reports: Rare TCR sequences predominated, though certain public TCRs were found in many donors.

Amplification used 60 Vbeta primers and 13 Jbeta primers. The data were produced by immunoSEQ multiplex PCR, yet TCRdb's version contains in-frame clones alone and is incomplete. The sample holds 200,000 to 250,000 clones, roughly 80% seen once. J gave up 5 bases and V 7 bases, and 8 bases lay outside the gene matches. The CDR3 consists of 12 residues. Germline V lookup: CDR1 SQVTM, CDR2 ANQGSEA. The chain carries TRBV29-1 and TRBJ2-7; TRBD1 matches at 7 bases. This TCR was recovered from a man aged 40-49 years in good health and CMV-seronegative. The sample was PBMCs. CDR3 loop: CSAWTGEDEQYF. CDR3 DNA: TGCAGCGCCTGGACAGGTGAGGACGAGCAGTACTTC.